This T cell receptor (beta chain) was retrieved from a study of blood T cell repertoires in COVID-19. For the study at large: There were acute and convalescent COVID-19 samples, and they came from the United States, Italy and Spain. Sample material is recorded as cDNA or gDNA derived from T cells, B-cell-depleted T cells, or PBMCs.

Per the authors' pipeline: Nucleated cell counts were estimated from reference gene primer amplification. Sequencing used immunoSEQ multiplex PCR; TCRdb keeps in-frame clones, though not all of them. The D gene and trimming were derived from the DNA, and the V and J assignments and clone size from that table. The repertoire has 150,000 to 200,000 clones, approximately 83% of them found once; the top ten carry more than 2.5%. J was trimmed by 3 bases and V by 0 bases; bases with no gene match: 8. This CDR3 contains 16 residues. Per germline, CDR1 GTSNPN and CDR2 SVGIG (reference sequence). This chain links TRBV30 with TRBJ2-3; 8 positions agree with TRBD2. The specimen was peripheral blood. This TCR was sampled from a man aged 60-69 years with acute or convalescent COVID-19. The CDR3 loop is CAWSVLGRAQTDTQYF. The CDR3 DNA follows: TGTGCCTGGAGTGTACTCGGGAGGGCCCAAACAGATACGCAGTATTTT. Full variable domain (rest looked up from reference TRBV30 and TRBJ2-3): SQTIHQWPATLVQPVGSPLSLECTVEGTSNPNLYWYRQAAGRGLQLLFYSVGIGQISSEVPQNLSASRPQDRQFILSSKKLLLSDSGFYLCAWSVLGRAQTDTQYFGPGTRLTVL.